The T cell receptor beta chain under discussion was sequenced for a study of blood T cell repertoires in COVID-19. Study overall: Whether acute or convalescent, the COVID-19 samples came from the United States, Italy and Spain. T cells, B-cell-depleted T cells, or PBMCs supplied cDNA or gDNA.

The participants were between about 18 and 90 years old and came from 24 US areas. V shed 8 bases, J shed 2 bases, and the junction held 7 bases outside the gene matches. CDR1 is MNHEY, CDR2 SVGAGI, per germline. This CDR3 contains 14 residues. As handled by the study authors: Amplifying reference gene primers gave estimates of nucleated cell counts. Only in-frame clones appear in the TCRdb table, and some are missing; sequencing was by immunoSEQ multiplex PCR. V and J calls and clone size are as listed in that table; D and trimming were resolved from the DNA. The table records approximately 210,000 clones, approximately 82% of them present only once.

This TCR was sampled from a man aged 35 to 55 who had recovered from COVID-19. The J gene is TRBJ2-5, the V gene TRBV6-5, with 8 bases that match TRBD2. The material sequenced was PBMCs or T cells enriched from blood (not recorded which). The CDR3 sequence is CASALSGGQETQYF. CDR3 in DNA: TGTGCCAGCGCTTTGAGCGGGGGACAAGAGACCCAGTACTTC.